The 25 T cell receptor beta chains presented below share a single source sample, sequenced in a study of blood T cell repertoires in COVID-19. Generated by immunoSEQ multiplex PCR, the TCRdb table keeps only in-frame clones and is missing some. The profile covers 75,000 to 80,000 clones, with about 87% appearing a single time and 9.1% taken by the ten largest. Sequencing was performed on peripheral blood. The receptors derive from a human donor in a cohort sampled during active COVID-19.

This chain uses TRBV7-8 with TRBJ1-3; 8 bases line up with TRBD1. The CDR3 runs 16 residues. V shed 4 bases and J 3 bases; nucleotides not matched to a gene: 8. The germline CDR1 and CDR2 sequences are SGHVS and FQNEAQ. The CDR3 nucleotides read TGTGCCAGCAGCTGGGGGGGCAGGGGGCTTGGAAACACCATATATTTT. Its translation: CASSWGGRGLGNTIYF.

CDR3 sequence: CASSPPTGTLGTEAFF. The CDR3 DNA is TGTGCCAGCAGCCCGCCGACAGGGACCCTTGGCACTGAAGCTTTCTTT. This sequence joins TRBV9 and TRBJ1-1; TRBD1 agrees at 7 bases. The CDR3 spans 16 residues. V dropped 4 bases and J dropped 4; count of bases not matched to a gene: 13. The germline V gene encodes CDR1 SGDLS and CDR2 YYNGEE.

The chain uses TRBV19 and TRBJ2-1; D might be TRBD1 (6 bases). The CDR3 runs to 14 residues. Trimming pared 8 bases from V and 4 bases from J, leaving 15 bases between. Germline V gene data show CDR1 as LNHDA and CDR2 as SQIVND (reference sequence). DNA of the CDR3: TGTGCCAGTCACGGGCAGGGGAGATACAATGAGCAGTTCTTC. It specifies CASHGQGRYNEQFF.

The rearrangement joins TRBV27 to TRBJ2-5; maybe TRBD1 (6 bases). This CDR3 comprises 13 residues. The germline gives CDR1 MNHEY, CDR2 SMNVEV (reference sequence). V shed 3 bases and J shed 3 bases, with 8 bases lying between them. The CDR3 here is CASSFDRKETQYF. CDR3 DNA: TGTGCCAGCAGTTTTGACAGGAAAGAGACCCAGTACTTC.

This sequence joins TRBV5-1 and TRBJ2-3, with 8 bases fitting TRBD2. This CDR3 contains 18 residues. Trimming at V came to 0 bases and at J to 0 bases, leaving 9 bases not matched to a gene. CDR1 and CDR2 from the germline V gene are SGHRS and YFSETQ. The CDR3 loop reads CASSLDAGGTRSTDTQYF. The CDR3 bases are TGCGCCAGCAGCTTGGACGCGGGAGGCACCAGAAGCACAGATACGCAGTATTTT. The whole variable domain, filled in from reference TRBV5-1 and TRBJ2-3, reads KAGVTQTPRYLIKTRGQQVTLSCSPISGHRSVSWYQQTPGQGLQFLFEYFSETQRNKGNFPGRFSGRQFSNSRSEMNVSTLELGDSALYLCASSLDAGGTRSTDTQYFGPGTRLTVL.

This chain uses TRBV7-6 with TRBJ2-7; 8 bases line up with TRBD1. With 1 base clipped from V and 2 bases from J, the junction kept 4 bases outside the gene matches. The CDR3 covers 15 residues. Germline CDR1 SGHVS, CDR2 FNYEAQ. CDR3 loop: CASSLEGQVTYEQYF. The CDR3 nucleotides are TGTGCCAGCAGCTTAGAGGGACAGGTTACCTACGAGCAGTACTTC.

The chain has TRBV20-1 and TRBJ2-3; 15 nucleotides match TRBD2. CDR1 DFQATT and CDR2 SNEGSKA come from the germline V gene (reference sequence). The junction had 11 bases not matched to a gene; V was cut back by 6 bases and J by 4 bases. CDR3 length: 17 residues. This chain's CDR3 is CSASGLAGGPHPDTQYF. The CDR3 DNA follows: TGCAGTGCCAGTGGACTAGCGGGGGGGCCTCACCCAGATACGCAGTATTTT.

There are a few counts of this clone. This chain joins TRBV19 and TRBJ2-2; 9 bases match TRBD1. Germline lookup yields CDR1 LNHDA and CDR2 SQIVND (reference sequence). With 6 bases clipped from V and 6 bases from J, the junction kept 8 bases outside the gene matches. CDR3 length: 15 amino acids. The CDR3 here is CASRLRDRAAGELFF. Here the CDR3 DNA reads TGTGCCAGTAGGCTCCGGGACAGGGCGGCCGGGGAGCTGTTTTTT.

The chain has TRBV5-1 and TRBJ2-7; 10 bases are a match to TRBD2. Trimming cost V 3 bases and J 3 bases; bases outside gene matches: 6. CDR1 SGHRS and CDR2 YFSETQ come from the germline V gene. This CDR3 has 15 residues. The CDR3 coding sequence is TGCGCCAGCAGCTGGACAGCGGGAGGGGTCTACGAGCAGTACTTC. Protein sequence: CASSWTAGGVYEQYF.

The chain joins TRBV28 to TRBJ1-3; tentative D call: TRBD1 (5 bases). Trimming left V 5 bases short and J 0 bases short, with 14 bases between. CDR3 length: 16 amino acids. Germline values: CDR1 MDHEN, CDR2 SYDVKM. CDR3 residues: CASSLLDNLSGNTIYF. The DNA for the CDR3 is TGTGCCAGCAGTCTCCTGGACAACCTCTCTGGAAACACCATATATTTT.

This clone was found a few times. This chain's CDR3 is CASSRPVGDSLNYGYTF. CDR3 sequence (DNA): TGTGCCAGCAGTCGACCTGTAGGGGACAGCCTTAACTATGGCTACACCTTC. This chain connects TRBV6-6 to TRBJ1-2, with 7 bases aligning to TRBD1. V lost 5 bases, J lost 1 base, and 13 bases stayed unmatched. In germline, CDR1 is MNHNY, CDR2 SVGAGI (reference sequence). This CDR3 contains 17 residues.

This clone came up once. The CDR3 spells CASSPGQGMAIGGIFSPLHF. CDR3 DNA sequence: TGTGCCAGCAGCCCAGGGCAGGGTATGGCCATAGGAGGGATATTTTCACCCCTCCACTTT. V and J are TRBV6-6 and TRBJ1-6, with D maybe TRBD1 (5 bases). Per germline, CDR1 MNHNY and CDR2 SVGAGI (reference sequence). V was trimmed by 6 bases and J by 9 bases, leaving 33 bases between them. The CDR3 extends over 20 amino acids.

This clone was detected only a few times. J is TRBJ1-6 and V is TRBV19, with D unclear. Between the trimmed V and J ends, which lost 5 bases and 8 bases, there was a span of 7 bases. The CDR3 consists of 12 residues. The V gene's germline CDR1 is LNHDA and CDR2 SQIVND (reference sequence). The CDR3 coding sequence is TGTGCCAGTAGTCCCAACTATTCACCCCTCCACTTT. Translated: CASSPNYSPLHF.

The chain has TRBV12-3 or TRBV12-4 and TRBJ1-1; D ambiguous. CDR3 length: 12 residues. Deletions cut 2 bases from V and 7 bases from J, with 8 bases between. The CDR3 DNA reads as TGTGCCAGCAGTTTAAGTTGGAGTGAAGCTTTCTTT. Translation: CASSLSWSEAFF.

The CDR3 spells CASSPGQGHNSPLHF. The CDR3 coding sequence is TGTGCCAGCAGTCCAGGACAGGGTCATAATTCACCCCTCCACTTT. The chain joins TRBV14 to TRBJ1-6; 8 nucleotides align to TRBD1. Looked up from germline, CDR1 is SGHDN and CDR2 is FVKESK. This CDR3 is 15 amino acids long. J lost 5 bases, V lost 6 bases, and 6 bases had no gene match.

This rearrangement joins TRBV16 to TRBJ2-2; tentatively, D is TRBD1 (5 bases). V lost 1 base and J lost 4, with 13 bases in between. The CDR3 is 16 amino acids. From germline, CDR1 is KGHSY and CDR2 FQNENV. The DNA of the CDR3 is TGTGCCAGCAGCCAATACGGGCAGGGATTCACCGGGGAGCTGTTTTTT. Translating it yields CASSQYGQGFTGELFF.

CDR3 coding DNA: TGTGCCAGCAGTTTATGGCAGGACACCGGGGAGCTGTTTTTT. Amino acids: CASSLWQDTGELFF. The chain couples TRBV28 to TRBJ2-2; D call uncertain. The CDR3 covers 14 residues. V was pared by 0 bases and J by 3 bases, with 5 bases between. From germline, CDR1 is MDHEN and CDR2 SYDVKM.

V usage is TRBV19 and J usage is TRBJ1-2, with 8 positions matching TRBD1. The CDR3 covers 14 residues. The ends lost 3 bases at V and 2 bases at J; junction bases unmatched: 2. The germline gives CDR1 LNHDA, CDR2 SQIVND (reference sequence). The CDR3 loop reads CASSIDRGNYGYTF. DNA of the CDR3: TGTGCCAGTAGTATCGACAGGGGAAACTATGGCTACACCTTC.

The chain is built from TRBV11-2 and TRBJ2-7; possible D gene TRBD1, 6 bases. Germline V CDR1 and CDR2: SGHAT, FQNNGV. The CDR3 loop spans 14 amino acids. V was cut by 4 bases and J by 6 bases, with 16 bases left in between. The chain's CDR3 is CASSSGRDIGEQYF. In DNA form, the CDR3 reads TGTGCCAGCAGCTCCGGCCGGGACATCGGCGAGCAGTACTTC.

The CDR3 bases are TGCAGCGTCGGGACATTAGCCTATGGCTACACCTTC. This encodes CSVGTLAYGYTF. The gene calls are TRBV29-1 and TRBJ1-2, with D possibly matching TRBD1 (6 bases). The germline V gene has CDR1 SQVTM and CDR2 ANQGSEA. Trimming shortened V by 6 bases and J by 4 bases, and 12 bases separated the two germline ends. CDR3 length: 12 residues.

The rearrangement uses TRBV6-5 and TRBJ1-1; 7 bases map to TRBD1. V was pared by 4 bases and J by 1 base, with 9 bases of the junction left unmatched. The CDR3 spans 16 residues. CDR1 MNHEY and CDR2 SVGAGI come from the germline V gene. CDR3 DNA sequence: TGTGCCAGCAGTTTCGCCTACAGGGGTCAGAACACTGAAGCTTTCTTT. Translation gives CASSFAYRGQNTEAFF.

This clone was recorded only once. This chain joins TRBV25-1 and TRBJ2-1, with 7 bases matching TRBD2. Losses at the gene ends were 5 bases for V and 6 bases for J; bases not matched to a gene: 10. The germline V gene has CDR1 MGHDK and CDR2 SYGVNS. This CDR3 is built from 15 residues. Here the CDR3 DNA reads TGTGCCAGCAGTCCTAGGGGAGGGTCGGGCAATGAGCAGTTCTTC. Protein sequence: CASSPRGGSGNEQFF.

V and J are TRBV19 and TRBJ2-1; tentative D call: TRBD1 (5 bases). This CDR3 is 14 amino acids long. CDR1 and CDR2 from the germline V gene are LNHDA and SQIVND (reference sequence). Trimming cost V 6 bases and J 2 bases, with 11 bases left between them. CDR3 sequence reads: CASSQGMAYNEQFF. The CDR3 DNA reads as TGTGCCAGTAGCCAGGGTATGGCCTACAATGAGCAGTTCTTC.

CDR3 nucleotides: TGTGCCTGGGACAGGGACTCTGGGGCCAACGTCCTGACTTTC. It encodes CAWDRDSGANVLTF. The V gene is TRBV30, the J gene TRBJ2-6, with TRBD1 identical over 7 bases. The V and J ends lost 5 bases and 0 bases, in that order; junction bases with no gene match: 1. Germline loops: CDR1 GTSNPN, CDR2 SVGIG (reference sequence). This CDR3 comprises 14 residues.

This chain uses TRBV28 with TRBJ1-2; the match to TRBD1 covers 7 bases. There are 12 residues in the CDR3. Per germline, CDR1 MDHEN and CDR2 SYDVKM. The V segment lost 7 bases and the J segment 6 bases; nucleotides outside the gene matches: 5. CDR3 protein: CASTDTGDGYTF. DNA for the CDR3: TGTGCCAGCACCGATACAGGGGATGGCTACACCTTC.